Listed below are T cell receptor beta chains from one sample, sequenced in a study of T cells in Graves' hyperthyroidism and ophthalmopathy. MiXCR, run by TCRdb on the multiplex PCR reads, gives a single entry per CDR3 protein. The profile shows a few hundred thousand distinct CDR3 sequences, approximately 22% of them singletons. The sample taken for sequencing was blood. These receptors originate from a woman aged 70 to 79 with Graves' ophthalmopathy. Both conserved end residues are part of each CDR3. D genes are given only for firm matches. Clone size is shown for a subset of rows, as once, few, many or a class of expanded clone.

TRBV29-1,.,.,TRBJ2-5,CSVVAGGRTETQYF,TGCAGCGTTGTAGCTGGGGGACGCACGGAGACCCAGTACTTC
TRBV5-1,.,few,TRBJ2-1,CASSLFGPRGDEQFF,TGCGCCAGCAGCTTGTTCGGTCCTAGGGGGGACGAGCAGTTCTTC
TRBV15,TRBD2,.,TRBJ2-3,CATSRDLLAGGLRTQYF,TGTGCCACCAGCAGGGATTTACTAGCGGGAGGCTTGCGGACGCAGTATTTT
TRBV2,TRBD2,many,TRBJ2-2,CASTPVAGGRGGELFF,TGTGCCAGCACCCCTGTAGCGGGAGGCCGGGGCGGGGAGCTGTTTTTT
TRBV6-1,.,many,TRBJ2-1,CASKRMELRLVNEQFF,TGTGCCAGCAAGAGAATGGAACTACGCTTGGTCAATGAGCAGTTCTTC
TRBV5-1,TRBD2,.,TRBJ2-1,CASSSGLAGASSGEQFF,TGCGCCAGCAGCTCCGGACTAGCGGGAGCATCAAGCGGTGAGCAGTTCTTC
TRBV27,.,many,TRBJ1-5,CASSLGTSGGQPQHF,TGTGCCAGCAGTTTAGGGACCTCCGGGGGTCAGCCCCAGCATTTT
TRBV28,.,many,TRBJ2-3,CASSLFGRDTQYF,TGTGCCAGCAGTTTATTCGGGAGAGATACGCAGTATTTT
TRBV12-3/TRBV12-4,.,few,TRBJ1-3,CASTQMAGGNTIYF,TGTGCCAGCACGCAAATGGCGGGAGGAAACACCATATATTTT
TRBV29-1,TRBD1,few,TRBJ1-4,CSVRLGGEKLFF,TGCAGCGTCCGTCTAGGGGGCGAAAAACTGTTTTTT
TRBV12-3/TRBV12-4,.,.,TRBJ2-1,CASSLKRVGEFF,TGTGCCAGCAGTTTAAAGCGGGTGGGGGAGTTCTTC